Each of the 2 T cell receptor beta chains below was sequenced from the same sample in a study of blood T cell repertoires in COVID-19. The assay was immunoSEQ multiplex PCR, and TCRdb's table has in-frame clones only and misses some. The table lists roughly 200,000 clones, roughly four fifths of them singletons. Sequencing was done on a sample of peripheral blood. Every receptor here comes from a man in his forties or fifties with active or convalescent COVID-19.

A few counts support this clone. The chain is built from TRBV29-1 and TRBJ1-1, with unresolved D. CDR3 size: 10 residues. Germline assignment: CDR1 SQVTM and CDR2 ANQGSEA. V was clipped by 7 bases and J by 3 bases, with 6 bases between them. CDR3 DNA: TGCAGCGCCTCGGACACTGAAGCTTTCTTT. Encoded protein: CSASDTEAFF.

This clone appeared once. The chain recombines TRBV15 with TRBJ2-1; TRBD1 might be the D (6 bases). The CDR3 is 18 residues long. From germline, CDR1 is LNHNV and CDR2 YYDKDF (reference sequence). V lost 1 base to trimming and J lost 1 base, with 17 bases between them. Here the CDR3 reads CATSRVPQGQPSYNEQFF. In nucleotides, the CDR3 is TGTGCCACCAGCAGAGTCCCTCAAGGACAGCCGTCCTACAATGAGCAGTTCTTC.